This T cell receptor (beta chain) emerged from a study of cytomegalovirus exposure and HLA in healthy donors. In the PCR, 60 Vbeta and 13 Jbeta primers were used. The method was immunoSEQ multiplex PCR; TCRdb's version includes in-frame clones alone and lacks a portion of them. In the table there are 210,000 or so clones, approximately 87% of which are singletons. Trimming shortened V by 0 bases and J by 1 base, and 16 bases separated the two germline ends. Looked up from germline, CDR1 is SGDLS and CDR2 is YYNGEE. The CDR3 loop spans 17 amino acids. The chain joins TRBV9 to TRBJ1-1; maybe TRBD1 (5 bases). This TCR came from a man between 25 and 39 years old in good health and CMV-seronegative. Sequencing was performed on PBMCs. CDR3 sequence reads: CASSVGSGGLQNTEAFF. CDR3 nucleotides: TGTGCCAGCAGCGTAGGATCGGGGGGACTTCAGAACACTGAAGCTTTCTTT.